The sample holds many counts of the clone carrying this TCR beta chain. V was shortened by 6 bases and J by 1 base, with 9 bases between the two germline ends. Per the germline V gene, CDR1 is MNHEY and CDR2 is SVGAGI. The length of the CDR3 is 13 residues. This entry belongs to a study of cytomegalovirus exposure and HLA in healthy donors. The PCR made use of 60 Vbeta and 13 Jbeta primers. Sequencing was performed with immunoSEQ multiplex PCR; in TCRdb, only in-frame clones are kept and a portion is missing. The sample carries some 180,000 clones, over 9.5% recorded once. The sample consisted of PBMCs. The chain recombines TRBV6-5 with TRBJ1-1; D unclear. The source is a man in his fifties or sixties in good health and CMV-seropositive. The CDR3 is CASRPVRNTEAFF. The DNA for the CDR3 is TGTGCCAGCAGGCCGGTTCGGAACACTGAAGCTTTCTTT.